A single count supports the clone carrying this T cell receptor (beta chain). Its specificity is unknown. The data were obtained in a study of cytomegalovirus exposure and HLA in healthy donors. Study outcomes and limitations: Presence/absence analyses assumed roughly uniform sequencing depth across donors, which may not hold.

The PCR had 60 Vbeta and 13 Jbeta primers. The table came from immunoSEQ multiplex PCR; TCRdb's copy has only in-frame clones and leaves some out. The sample includes about 220,000 clones, about 75% of them seen just once. V lost 5 bases and J 1 base, leaving 12 bases between the germline ends. This CDR3 is built from 14 residues. CDR1 is MNHEY and CDR2 is SMNVEV in the germline V gene (reference sequence). The sample consisted of PBMCs. The chain recombines TRBV27 with TRBJ2-7, with TRBD1 as a possible D gene (6 bases). This TCR was recovered from a male donor in good health and CMV-seronegative. CDR3 amino acids: CASSVGGGSYEQYF. The CDR3 DNA sequence: TGTGCCAGCAGTGTAGGGGGTGGGTCCTACGAGCAGTACTTC.